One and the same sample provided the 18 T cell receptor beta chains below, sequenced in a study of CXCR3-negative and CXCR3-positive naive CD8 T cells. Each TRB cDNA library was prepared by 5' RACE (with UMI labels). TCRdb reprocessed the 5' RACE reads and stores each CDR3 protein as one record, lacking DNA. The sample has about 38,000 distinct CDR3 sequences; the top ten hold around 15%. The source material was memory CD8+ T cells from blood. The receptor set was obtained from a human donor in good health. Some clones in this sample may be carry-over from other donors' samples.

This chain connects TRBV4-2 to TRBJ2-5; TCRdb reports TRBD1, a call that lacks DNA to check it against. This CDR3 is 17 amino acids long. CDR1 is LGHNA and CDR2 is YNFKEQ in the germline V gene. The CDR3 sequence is CASSQGGTGAQQETQYF.

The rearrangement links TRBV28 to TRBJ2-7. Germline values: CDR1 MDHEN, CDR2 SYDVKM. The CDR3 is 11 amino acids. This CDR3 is CASREDYEQYF.

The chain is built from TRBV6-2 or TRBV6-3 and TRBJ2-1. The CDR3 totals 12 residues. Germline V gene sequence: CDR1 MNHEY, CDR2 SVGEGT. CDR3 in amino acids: CASSPPYYEQYF.

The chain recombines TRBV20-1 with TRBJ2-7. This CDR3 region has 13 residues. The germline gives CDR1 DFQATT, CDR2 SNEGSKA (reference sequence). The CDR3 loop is CSAWVSLSYEQYF.

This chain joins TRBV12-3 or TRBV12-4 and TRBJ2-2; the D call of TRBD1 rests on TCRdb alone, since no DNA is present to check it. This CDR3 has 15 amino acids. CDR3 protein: CASSLRPGQTGELFF.

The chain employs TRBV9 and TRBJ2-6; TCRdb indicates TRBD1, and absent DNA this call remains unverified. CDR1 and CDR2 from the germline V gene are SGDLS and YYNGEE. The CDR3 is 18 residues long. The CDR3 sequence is CASSVGTQPGSGANVLTF.

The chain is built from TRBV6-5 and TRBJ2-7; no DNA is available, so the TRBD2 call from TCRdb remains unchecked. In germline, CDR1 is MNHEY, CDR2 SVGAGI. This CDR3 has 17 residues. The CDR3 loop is CASSYTLTSGPTYEQYF.

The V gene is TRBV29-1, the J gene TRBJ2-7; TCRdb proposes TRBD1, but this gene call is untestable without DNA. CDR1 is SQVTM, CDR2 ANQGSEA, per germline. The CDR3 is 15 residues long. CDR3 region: CSVEDRTGMSYEQYF.

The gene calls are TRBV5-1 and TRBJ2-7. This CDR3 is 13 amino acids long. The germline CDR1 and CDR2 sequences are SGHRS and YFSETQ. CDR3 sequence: CASSLAPSYEQYF. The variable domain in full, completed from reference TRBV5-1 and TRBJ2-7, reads KAGVTQTPRYLIKTRGQQVTLSCSPISGHRSVSWYQQTPGQGLQFLFEYFSETQRNKGNFPGRFSGRQFSNSRSEMNVSTLELGDSALYLCASSLAPSYEQYFGPGTRLTVT.

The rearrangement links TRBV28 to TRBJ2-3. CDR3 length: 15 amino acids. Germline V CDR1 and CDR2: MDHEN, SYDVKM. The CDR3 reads CASSFKTKSTDTQYF.

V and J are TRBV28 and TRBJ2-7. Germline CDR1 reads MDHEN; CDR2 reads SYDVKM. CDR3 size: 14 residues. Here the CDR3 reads CASGTRSGTYEQYF.

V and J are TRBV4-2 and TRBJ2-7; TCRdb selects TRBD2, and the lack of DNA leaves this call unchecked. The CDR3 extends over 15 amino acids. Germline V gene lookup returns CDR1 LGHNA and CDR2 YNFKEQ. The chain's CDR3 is CASSQEGSGATEQYF.

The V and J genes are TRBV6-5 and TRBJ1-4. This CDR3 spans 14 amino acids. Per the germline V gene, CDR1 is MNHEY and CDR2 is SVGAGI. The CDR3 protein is CASSSTNGNEKLFF.

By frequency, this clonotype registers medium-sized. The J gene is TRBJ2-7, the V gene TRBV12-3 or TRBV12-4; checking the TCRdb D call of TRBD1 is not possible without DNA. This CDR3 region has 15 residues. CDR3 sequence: CASAPQFSGSHEQYF.

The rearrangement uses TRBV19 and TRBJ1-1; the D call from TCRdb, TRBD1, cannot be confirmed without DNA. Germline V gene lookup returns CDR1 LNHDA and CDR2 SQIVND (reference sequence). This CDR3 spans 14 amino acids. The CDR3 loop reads CASSMQQGATEAFF.

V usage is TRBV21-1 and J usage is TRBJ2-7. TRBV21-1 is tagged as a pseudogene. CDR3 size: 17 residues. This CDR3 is CASSKEGTMPNFFGQYF.

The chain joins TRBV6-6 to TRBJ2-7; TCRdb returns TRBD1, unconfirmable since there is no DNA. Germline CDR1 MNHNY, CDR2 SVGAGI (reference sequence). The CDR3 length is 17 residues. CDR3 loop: CASTLIPSGQGAREQYF.

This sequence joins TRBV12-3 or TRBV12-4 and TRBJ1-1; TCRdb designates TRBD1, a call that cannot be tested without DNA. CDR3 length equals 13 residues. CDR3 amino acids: CASSLWGDTEAFF.